The 9 T cell receptor beta chains listed next were all sequenced from one sample in a study of human T cells and chemical hapten exposure. The sample's time point: patch test 3, about 24 weeks after DPC sensitization. Treatment of the sample: therapeutic diphenylcyclopropenone sensitization with weekly scalp DPC. TCRdb itself ran the RACE reads through MiXCR, one entry per CDR3 protein. The sample shows under 200,000 distinct CDR3 sequences, 28% of them seen only once. The sample in question was whole blood, obtained in connection with sensitization to the hapten diphenylcyclopropenone (DPC). All receptors come from a woman between 18 and 30 years old with alopecia areata. Some clones in this sample may be carry-over from other donors' samples.

The table lists this clonotype with many counts. The CDR3 loop reads CSVEGGGYEQYF. The CDR3 bases are TGCAGCGTTGAAGGAGGGGGTTACGAGCAGTACTTC. The chain carries TRBV29-1 and TRBJ2-7; D perhaps matches TRBD1 (6 bases). Trimming removed 1 base from V and 4 bases from J, with 8 bases in between. This CDR3 is 12 amino acids long. Germline values: CDR1 SQVTM, CDR2 ANQGSEA.

This clonotype has more than one count but fewer than ten. The gene calls are TRBV7-2 and TRBJ2-2; D is unresolved. Looked up from germline, CDR1 is SGHTA and CDR2 is FQGNSA. The CDR3 has 16 residues. The V gene lost 2 bases and the J gene lost 3 bases, with 13 bases spanning the gap. The CDR3 region is CASSLSGNGDTGELFF. The DNA of the CDR3 is TGTGCCAGCAGCTTAAGTGGGAATGGTGACACCGGGGAGCTGTTTTTT.

This clonotype was detected many times. This chain joins TRBV7-2 and TRBJ1-2; unclear D gene. Trimming pared 1 base from V and 8 bases from J, leaving 17 bases between. Germline V gene lookup returns CDR1 SGHTA and CDR2 FQGNSA. There are 15 residues in the CDR3. DNA for the CDR3: TGTGCCAGCAGCTTAGACGGCGGAAGGAGAGACGGCTACACCTTC. Amino acids: CASSLDGGRRDGYTF.

This clonotype occurred many times. The chain joins TRBV11-1 to TRBJ2-1; 7 bases agree with TRBD2. Germline-derived CDR1 and CDR2 are SGHAT and FQDESV (reference sequence). This CDR3 has 13 residues. J lost 6 bases, V lost 1 base, and 0 bases had no gene match. The CDR3 nucleotides read TGTGCCAGCAGCTTAGGGACTAGCAATGAGCAGTTCTTC. Protein product: CASSLGTSNEQFF.

The chain has TRBV4-3 and TRBJ1-5, with D tentatively TRBD1 (5 bases). This CDR3 is built from 15 residues. Germline V CDR1 and CDR2: LGHNA, YSLEER. Trimming stripped 0 bases from V and 4 bases from J, with 10 bases between. CDR3 in DNA: TGCGCCAGCAGCCAAGAAGCAGGGCGGAATCAGCCCCAGCATTTT. Protein: CASSQEAGRNQPQHF.

The chain carries TRBV2 and TRBJ2-2, with a tentative D call TRBD2 (5 bases). The germline V and J ends were trimmed by 7 bases and 10 bases, with 19 bases remaining between them. The CDR3 loop spans 14 amino acids. Germline assignment: CDR1 SNHLY and CDR2 FYNNEI. DNA for the CDR3: TGTGCCAGCACCCCAGACGGGCGGGCCGAGGAGCTGTTTTTT. Translating gives CASTPDGRAEELFF.

V and J are TRBV27 and TRBJ1-6; a possible D gene is TRBD1 (6 bases). Trimming took 2 bases from V and 10 from J, leaving 15 bases between them. The CDR3 totals 15 residues. CDR1 MNHEY and CDR2 SMNVEV come from the germline V gene (reference sequence). The CDR3 bases are TGTGCCAGCAGTTTAGGGCCAGGGGTAAAATCACCCCTCCACTTT. It specifies CASSLGPGVKSPLHF.

The sample holds many counts of this clonotype. The rearrangement joins TRBV6-4 to TRBJ1-1; TRBD1 matches 8 bases. V was pared by 6 bases and J by 8 bases, with 8 bases of the junction left unmatched. Germline CDR1 and CDR2: MRHNA and SNTAGT. CDR3 length: 13 residues. The CDR3 region has the DNA TGTGCCAGCAGATTGACAGGGGACGGGGAAGCTTTCTTT. Amino acids: CASRLTGDGEAFF.

V is TRBV27 and J is TRBJ2-5; D possibly corresponds to TRBD2 (6 bases). The CDR3 length is 15 residues. Germline V lookup: CDR1 MNHEY, CDR2 SMNVEV (reference sequence). V lost 3 bases and J 4 bases, leaving 15 bases between the germline ends. CDR3 DNA: TGTGCCAGCAGTTTGCGCCGACTAGATAGAGAGACCCAGTACTTC. This sequence encodes CASSLRRLDRETQYF.